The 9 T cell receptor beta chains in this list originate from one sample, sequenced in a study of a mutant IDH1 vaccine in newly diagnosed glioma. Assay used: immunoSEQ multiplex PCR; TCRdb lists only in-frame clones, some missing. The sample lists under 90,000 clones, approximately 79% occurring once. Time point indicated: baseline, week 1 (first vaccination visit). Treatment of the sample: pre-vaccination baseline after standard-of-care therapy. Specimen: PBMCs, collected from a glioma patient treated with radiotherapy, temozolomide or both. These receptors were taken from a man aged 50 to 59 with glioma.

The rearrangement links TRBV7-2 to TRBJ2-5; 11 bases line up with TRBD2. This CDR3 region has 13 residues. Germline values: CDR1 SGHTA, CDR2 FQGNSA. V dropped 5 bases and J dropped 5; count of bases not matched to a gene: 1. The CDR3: CASSRTSGETQYF. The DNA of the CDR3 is TGTGCCAGCAGCCGGACTAGCGGGGAGACCCAGTACTTC.

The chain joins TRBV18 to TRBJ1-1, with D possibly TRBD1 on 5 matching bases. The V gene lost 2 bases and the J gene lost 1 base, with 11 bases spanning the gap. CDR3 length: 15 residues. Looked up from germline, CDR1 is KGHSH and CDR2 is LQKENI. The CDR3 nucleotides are TGTGCCAGCTCACCAAAGACAGATTCGAACACTGAAGCTTTCTTT. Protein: CASSPKTDSNTEAFF.

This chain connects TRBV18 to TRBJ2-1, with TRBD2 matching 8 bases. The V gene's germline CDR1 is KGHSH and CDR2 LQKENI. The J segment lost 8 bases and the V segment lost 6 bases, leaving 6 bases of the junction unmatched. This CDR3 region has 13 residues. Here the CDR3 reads CASSPGGVDEQFF. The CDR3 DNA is TGTGCCAGCTCCCCGGGAGGGGTGGATGAGCAGTTCTTC.

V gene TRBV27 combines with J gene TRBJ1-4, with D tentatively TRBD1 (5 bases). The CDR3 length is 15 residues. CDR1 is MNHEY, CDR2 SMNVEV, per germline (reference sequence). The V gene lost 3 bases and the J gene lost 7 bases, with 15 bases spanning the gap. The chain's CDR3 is CASSLIGTPLEKLFF. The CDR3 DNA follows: TGTGCCAGCAGTTTGATTGGGACGCCTCTTGAAAAACTGTTTTTT.

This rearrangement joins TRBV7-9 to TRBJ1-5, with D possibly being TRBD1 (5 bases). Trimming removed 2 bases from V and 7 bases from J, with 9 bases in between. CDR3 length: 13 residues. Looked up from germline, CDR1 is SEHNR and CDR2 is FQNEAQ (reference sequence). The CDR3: CASSLSGDQPQHF. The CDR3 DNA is TGTGCCAGCAGCTTATCCGGGGACCAGCCCCAGCATTTT.

CDR3 sequence: CASSLETGRTDTQYF. DNA for the CDR3: TGTGCCAGCAGCTTAGAGACGGGGAGAACAGATACGCAGTATTTT. This chain connects TRBV7-9 to TRBJ2-3, with D perhaps matching TRBD2 (5 bases). The V gene lost 1 base and the J gene lost 3 bases, with 11 bases spanning the gap. The length of the CDR3 is 15 residues. Germline CDR1 is SEHNR and CDR2 is FQNEAQ (reference sequence).

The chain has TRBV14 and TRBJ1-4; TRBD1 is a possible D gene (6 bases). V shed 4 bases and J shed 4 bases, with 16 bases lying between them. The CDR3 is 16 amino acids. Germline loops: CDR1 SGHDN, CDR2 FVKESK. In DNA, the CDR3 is TGTGCCAGCAGCCTTAGACGGGGGCTACATAATGAAAAACTGTTTTTT. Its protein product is CASSLRRGLHNEKLFF.

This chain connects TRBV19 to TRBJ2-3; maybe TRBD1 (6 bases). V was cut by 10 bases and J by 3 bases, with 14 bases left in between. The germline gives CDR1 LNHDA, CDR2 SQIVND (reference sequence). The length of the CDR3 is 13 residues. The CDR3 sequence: CATQNRVTDTQYF. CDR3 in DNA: TGTGCCACCCAGAACAGGGTGACAGATACGCAGTATTTT.

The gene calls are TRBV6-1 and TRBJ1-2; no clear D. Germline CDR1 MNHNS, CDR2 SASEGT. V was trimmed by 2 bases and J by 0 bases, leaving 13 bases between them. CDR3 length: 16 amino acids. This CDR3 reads CASSEMPSGANYGYTF. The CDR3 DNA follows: TGTGCCAGCAGTGAAATGCCCTCCGGAGCTAACTATGGCTACACCTTC.